This TCR beta chain was sequenced in a study of beta chain features in type 1 diabetes. About the research overall: Sorted cell examination encompassed about 110,000,000 cells across all samples. Study-level results: TCRB CDR3s from Type 1 diabetes patients were moderately but significantly shorter in all four CD4+ subsets. In these data, an HLA type influence on TCRB rearrangement remained unresolved.

Since all of the isolated RNA was reverse transcribed, expressed TCRB transcripts were what got sequenced. TCRdb's copy holds only in-frame clones and misses some; the assay was immunoSEQ multiplex PCR. Among approximately 170,000 clones, more than 60% were seen once, and the ten largest hold about 0.091%. This clone was counted a few times. What it binds is not known. V dropped 7 bases and J dropped 6 bases, with 7 bases sitting between them. The CDR3 has 11 residues. Per germline, CDR1 SGHAT and CDR2 FQNNGV. The sequence came from a man aged 30-40 years with type 1 diabetes. The specimen was naive CD4+ T cells from blood. The genes are TRBV11-2 and TRBJ2-1; possibly TRBD1 for D (5 bases). The CDR3 spells CASTQGNEQFF. The CDR3 nucleotides are TGTGCCAGCACCCAGGGCAATGAGCAGTTCTTC.